Below, 9 T cell receptor beta chains from the same sample are listed, as sequenced in a study of blood T cell repertoires in COVID-19. The table came from immunoSEQ multiplex PCR; TCRdb's copy has only in-frame clones and leaves some out. The table lists roughly 50,000 clones, approximately 90% of them singletons. The sample was peripheral blood. All receptors derive from an older woman with active or convalescent COVID-19.

V usage is TRBV28 and J usage is TRBJ2-3; 8 bases map to TRBD2. The V segment lost 3 bases and the J segment 5 bases; nucleotides outside the gene matches: 4. The length of the CDR3 is 14 residues. Germline values: CDR1 MDHEN, CDR2 SYDVKM. The CDR3 sequence: CASSFGGVGDTQYF. CDR3 DNA sequence: TGTGCCAGCAGTTTCGGGGGGGTAGGAGATACGCAGTATTTT.

V gene TRBV19 combines with J gene TRBJ1-4; D is perhaps TRBD1 (6 bases). Germline V gene lookup returns CDR1 LNHDA and CDR2 SQIVND (reference sequence). The CDR3 has 14 amino acids. V was shortened by 5 bases and J by 7 bases, with 14 bases between the two germline ends. This chain's CDR3 is CASSFEVRGEKLFF. CDR3 nucleotide sequence: TGTGCCAGTAGTTTCGAAGTCAGGGGTGAAAAACTGTTTTTT. Complete variable domain (other parts from reference TRBV19 and TRBJ1-4): DGGITQSPKYLFRKEGQNVTLSCEQNLNHDAMYWYRQDPGQGLRLIYYSQIVNDFQKGDIAEGYSVSREKKESFPLTVTSAQKNPTAFYLCASSFEVRGEKLFFGSGTQLSVL.

This chain connects TRBV6-6 to TRBJ1-5; TRBD1 aligns across 11 bases. Germline loops: CDR1 MNHNY, CDR2 SVGAGI (reference sequence). The CDR3 covers 14 residues. V shed 5 bases and J 8 bases; nucleotides not matched to a gene: 5. CDR3 sequence reads: CASSPGQGGKPQHF. The CDR3 nucleotides read TGTGCCAGCAGTCCGGGACAGGGGGGTAAGCCCCAGCATTTT.

CDR3 coding DNA: TGTGCCTGGAATAAAGCTAGCGGGGGGGCCTACAATGAGCAGTTCTTC. As protein: CAWNKASGGAYNEQFF. J is TRBJ2-1 and V is TRBV30; 12 nucleotides align to TRBD2. V gave up 4 bases and J gave up 2 bases; unmatched junction bases: 6. The CDR3 runs 16 residues. Germline CDR1 GTSNPN, CDR2 SVGIG (reference sequence).

J is TRBJ1-2 and V is TRBV6-6; D is unclear. Per germline, CDR1 MNHNY and CDR2 SVGAGI (reference sequence). CDR3 length: 15 residues. Trimming removed 8 bases at V and 1 base at J, with 17 bases between. CDR3 DNA: TGTGCCAGCGAGGGAGCTCTTCGAAGTAACTATGGCTACACCTTC. It encodes CASEGALRSNYGYTF.

V and J are TRBV5-1 and TRBJ2-3; D gene unclear. V was cut by 1 base and J by 3 bases, with 12 bases left in between. Germline loops: CDR1 SGHRS, CDR2 YFSETQ. CDR3 length: 15 residues. The CDR3, as DNA: TGCGCCAGCAGCTTGAATGGCGAGACAACAGATACGCAGTATTTT. Encoded protein: CASSLNGETTDTQYF. Using reference TRBV5-1 and TRBJ2-3 for the parts outside the CDR3, the full variable domain is KAGVTQTPRYLIKTRGQQVTLSCSPISGHRSVSWYQQTPGQGLQFLFEYFSETQRNKGNFPGRFSGRQFSNSRSEMNVSTLELGDSALYLCASSLNGETTDTQYFGPGTRLTVL.

The CDR3 coding sequence is TGTGCCAGCAGTCCCAGATGGACAGTAGGCTACACCTTC. This translates into CASSPRWTVGYTF. The chain uses TRBV28 and TRBJ1-2, with D perhaps TRBD1 (6 bases). The CDR3 contains 13 residues. Trimming left V 5 bases short and J 8 bases short, with 15 bases between. CDR1 is MDHEN, CDR2 SYDVKM, per germline.

The chain employs TRBV7-2 and TRBJ1-1, with 7 bases that match TRBD1. This CDR3 is 15 amino acids long. After removal of 3 bases from V and 4 bases from J, the junction contained 8 bases not matched to a gene. The germline gives CDR1 SGHTA, CDR2 FQGNSA. Here the CDR3 DNA reads TGTGCCAGCAGCTTTCGAACAGGGGCGGGCACTGAAGCTTTCTTT. It codes for CASSFRTGAGTEAFF.

The V gene is TRBV7-6, the J gene TRBJ1-3, with 7 bases aligning to TRBD1. Trimming took 5 bases from V and 3 from J; bases not matched to a gene: 7. Germline CDR1 is SGHVS and CDR2 is FNYEAQ. This CDR3 contains 15 residues. CDR3: CASSQGTEGGNTIYF. DNA of the CDR3: TGTGCCAGCAGCCAAGGGACAGAGGGTGGAAACACCATATATTTT.